One sample yielded the 16 T cell receptor beta chains listed below, sequenced in a study of shared clonotypes between healthy human individuals. Only in-frame clones appear in the TCRdb table, and some are missing; sequencing was by immunoSEQ multiplex PCR. The sample lists some 1.4 million clones, roughly 95% occurring once. The sequenced material came from naive CD4+ T cells sorted from blood. The subset denotes: CD45RA+ positively selected. Receptors were obtained from a man aged 25-40 years in good health.

The chain joins TRBV5-1 to TRBJ2-1, with D tentatively TRBD1 (5 bases). The CDR3 sequence is 14 residues long. From germline, CDR1 is SGHRS and CDR2 YFSETQ. V shed 4 bases and J shed 4 bases, with 12 bases lying between them. The CDR3 reads CASSIGRQYNEQFF. The CDR3 DNA sequence: TGCGCCAGCAGCATTGGACGACAGTACAATGAGCAGTTCTTC.

J is TRBJ2-3 and V is TRBV13; TRBD2 matches 9 bases. V shed 2 bases and J 2 bases; nucleotides not matched to a gene: 5. Germline V gene sequence: CDR1 PRHDT, CDR2 FYEKMQ (reference sequence). The CDR3 consists of 16 residues. The CDR3, as DNA: TGTGCCAGCAGCTTACGGGCTAGCGGGATCACAGATACGCAGTATTTT. Translation: CASSLRASGITDTQYF.

The rearrangement uses TRBV5-1 and TRBJ2-2, with TRBD1 matching over 8 bases. The CDR3 contains 20 residues. Germline CDR1 and CDR2: SGHRS and YFSETQ. V trimming: 0 bases; J trimming: 4 bases; junction bases outside the gene matches: 17. The CDR3 sequence is CASSLAPSWPGQELTGELFF. The CDR3 coding sequence is TGCGCCAGCAGCTTGGCACCGTCGTGGCCGGGACAGGAACTCACCGGGGAGCTGTTTTTT.

The chain recombines TRBV27 with TRBJ2-1, with D unresolved. This CDR3 has 11 residues. V lost 3 bases and J 12 bases, leaving 9 bases between the germline ends. Per the germline V gene, CDR1 is MNHEY and CDR2 is SMNVEV (reference sequence). The CDR3: CASSLSLRQFF. In DNA form, the CDR3 reads TGTGCCAGCAGTTTGTCGCTAAGGCAGTTCTTC.

The chain is built from TRBV7-2 and TRBJ1-1; D possibly corresponds to TRBD1 (6 bases). Between the trimmed V and J ends, which lost 5 bases and 4 bases, there was a span of 17 bases. Germline loops: CDR1 SGHTA, CDR2 FQGNSA. The CDR3 contains 15 residues. The chain's CDR3 is CASSPTGGRFTEAFF. The CDR3 nucleotides read TGTGCCAGCAGCCCCACGGGGGGCCGGTTCACTGAAGCTTTCTTT.

This clone was seen only once. Other DNA sequences from this sample encode an identical CDR3 as well. This CDR3 reads CASSPAGTDTQYF. In DNA form, the CDR3 reads TGTGCCAGCTCACCAGCCGGGACAGATACGCAGTATTTT. This chain links TRBV18 with TRBJ2-3; D not certain. The V end was cut by 2 bases, the J end by 3 bases, with 6 bases between. The CDR3 has 13 residues. Germline V CDR1 and CDR2: KGHSH, LQKENI. Filled out from reference TRBV18 and TRBJ2-3, the complete variable domain reads NAGVMQNPRHLVRRRGQEARLRCSPMKGHSHVYWYRQLPEEGLKFMVYLQKENIIDESGMPKERFSAEFPKEGPSILRIQQVVRGDSAAYFCASSPAGTDTQYFGPGTRLTVL.

The CDR3 sequence is CASSRRDSIYEQYF. CDR3 nucleotide sequence: TGTGCCAGCAGCCGCCGGGACTCTATATACGAGCAGTACTTC. This chain joins TRBV5-5 and TRBJ2-7, with D maybe TRBD2 (6 bases). The CDR3 contains 14 residues. The germline V gene encodes CDR1 SGHKS and CDR2 YYEKEE (reference sequence). The V end lost 4 bases, the J end lost 4 bases, and 15 bases lay between the germline ends. Complete variable domain (other parts from reference TRBV5-5 and TRBJ2-7): DAGVTQSPTHLIKTRGQQVTLRCSPISGHKSVSWYQQVLGQGPQFIFQYYEKEERGRGNFPDRFSARQFPNYSSELNVNALLLGDSALYLCASSRRDSIYEQYFGPGTRLTVT.

The V gene is TRBV18, the J gene TRBJ2-1; 7 bases line up with TRBD2. Germline CDR1 reads KGHSH; CDR2 reads LQKENI. The CDR3 contains 17 residues. V was clipped by 3 bases and J by 9 bases; unmatched bases: 17. DNA of the CDR3: TGTGCCAGCTCACCTAATTTCCGCGGGAGACGGGGCGGTGAGCAGTTCTTC. Its protein product is CASSPNFRGRRGGEQFF.

The chain links TRBV6-1 to TRBJ2-2, with TRBD2 as a possible D gene (5 bases). The germline V gene has CDR1 MNHNS and CDR2 SASEGT. The CDR3 is 13 amino acids. The V and J ends lost 10 bases and 4 bases respectively, with 13 bases between them. CDR3 amino acids: CATSERVTGELFF. The CDR3 DNA sequence: TGTGCCACCTCAGAGAGGGTCACCGGGGAGCTGTTTTTT.

This rearrangement joins TRBV6-5 to TRBJ1-4; a possible D gene is TRBD1 (5 bases). In germline, CDR1 is MNHEY, CDR2 SVGAGI. V gave up 0 bases and J gave up 7 bases, with 15 bases separating them. The CDR3 contains 16 residues. The CDR3 loop is CASSYSKGARGEKLFF. The CDR3 nucleotides read TGTGCCAGCAGTTACTCGAAAGGGGCCCGGGGTGAAAAACTGTTTTTT.

J is TRBJ2-1 and V is TRBV5-4; 10 bases fit TRBD2. The CDR3 has 17 residues. With V trimmed by 5 bases and J by 1 base, 9 bases remained unmatched. Germline CDR1 reads SGHNT; CDR2 reads YYREEE (reference sequence). CDR3 amino acids: CASRRDLAGESYNEQFF. CDR3 sequence (DNA): TGTGCCAGCAGAAGGGATCTAGCGGGAGAATCCTACAATGAGCAGTTCTTC.

The rearrangement links TRBV11-2 to TRBJ2-5; 13 bases agree with TRBD2. The ends lost 6 bases at V and 2 bases at J; junction bases unmatched: 6. CDR1 is SGHAT, CDR2 FQNNGV, per germline. The CDR3 sequence is 16 residues long. CDR3 in amino acids: CASRALAGGRQETQYF. CDR3 DNA: TGTGCCAGCAGGGCACTAGCGGGAGGGCGACAAGAGACCCAGTACTTC.

V and J are TRBV15 and TRBJ2-1, with 8 bases identical to TRBD1. The CDR3 consists of 17 residues. Losses at the gene ends were 0 bases for V and 8 bases for J; bases not matched to a gene: 12. Germline assignment: CDR1 LNHNV and CDR2 YYDKDF (reference sequence). The CDR3, as DNA: TGTGCCACCAGCAGAGACTCGGACAGGGCGAGACGCGATGAGCAGTTCTTC. Translating gives CATSRDSDRARRDEQFF.

The chain uses TRBV11-2 and TRBJ2-1, with TRBD1 matching 7 bases. CDR3 size: 17 residues. Germline CDR1 and CDR2: SGHAT and FQNNGV. V lost 2 bases to trimming and J lost 7 bases; unmatched junction nucleotides: 14. The chain's CDR3 is CASSLWGSPLRGNEQFF. As DNA, the CDR3 is TGTGCCAGCAGCTTATGGGGGAGCCCTCTCAGGGGGAATGAGCAGTTCTTC.

V gene TRBV7-2 combines with J gene TRBJ2-3; 9 nucleotides line up with TRBD2. The CDR3 is 16 residues long. V dropped 5 bases and J dropped 2; count of bases not matched to a gene: 8. Per the germline V gene, CDR1 is SGHTA and CDR2 is FQGNSA. The CDR3 DNA is TGTGCCAGCAGCCCTCTGACTAGCGGCTACACAGATACGCAGTATTTT. Translated: CASSPLTSGYTDTQYF.

This chain joins TRBV7-3 and TRBJ2-3; D unclear. The germline V and J ends were trimmed by 4 bases and 1 base, with 9 bases remaining between them. The length of the CDR3 is 14 residues. CDR1 SGHTA and CDR2 FQGTGA come from the germline V gene. Written as DNA, the CDR3 is TGTGCCAGCAGCTCCACTACCCGCACAGATACGCAGTATTTT. This translates into CASSSTTRTDTQYF.